One and the same sample provided the 3 T cell receptor beta chains below, sequenced in a study of T cells in tumors and immune-related adverse events. Sequencing used immunoSEQ multiplex PCR; TCRdb keeps in-frame clones, though not all of them. Of under 8,500 clones listed, 94% are singletons. Source: lymph node tissue, taken from a patient treated with anti-PD-1 therapy. These receptors all come from a female donor with metastatic renal cell carcinoma.

The chain recombines TRBV18 with TRBJ1-5; D is ambiguous. The length of the CDR3 is 14 residues. The germline V gene encodes CDR1 KGHSH and CDR2 LQKENI. The germline V and J ends were trimmed by 0 bases and 9 bases, with 12 bases remaining between them. The CDR3: CASSPPGASRPQHF. The CDR3 nucleotides read TGTGCCAGCTCACCACCGGGTGCGTCGCGGCCCCAGCATTTT.

The V gene is TRBV19, the J gene TRBJ1-2; 8 nucleotides match TRBD1. Germline V CDR1 and CDR2: LNHDA, SQIVND (reference sequence). The V segment lost 5 bases and the J segment 4 bases; nucleotides outside the gene matches: 9. The CDR3 totals 15 residues. The CDR3 bases are TGTGCCAGTAGTGAGGCCGCAGGGGGCCTCTATGGCTACACCTTC. This gives the protein CASSEAAGGLYGYTF.

The rearrangement links TRBV18 to TRBJ1-5, with a possible D match to TRBD1 (5 bases). The CDR3 runs to 15 residues. The germline CDR1 and CDR2 sequences are KGHSH and LQKENI. V was clipped by 3 bases and J by 6 bases, with 15 bases between them. The CDR3 bases are TGTGCCAGCTCACCTTCTTTTGGGGGTGCTCAGCCCCAGCATTTT. It translates to CASSPSFGGAQPQHF.